This TCR beta chain was documented in a study of blood T cell repertoires in COVID-19. Some clones are missing from TCRdb's copy, which holds only in-frame ones; the method was immunoSEQ multiplex PCR. The profile shows 250,000 to 300,000 clones, around 90% of them singletons. This TCR was recovered from a man between 45 and 60 years old with acute or convalescent COVID-19. Source material: peripheral blood.

This chain's CDR3 is CASSLGQGARYEQYF. In nucleotides, the CDR3 is TGCGCCAGCAGCTTGGGACAGGGGGCGCGCTACGAGCAGTACTTC. V usage is TRBV5-1 and J usage is TRBJ2-7, with 10 nucleotides matching TRBD1. Germline V lookup: CDR1 SGHRS, CDR2 YFSETQ. Germline trimming cut 0 bases from V and 3 bases from J; bases unmatched to any gene: 3. The CDR3 length is 15 residues.